One sample yielded the 2 T cell receptor beta chains listed below, sequenced in a study of early T cells in non-severe SARS-CoV-2 infection. TCRdb reprocessed the 5' RACE reads via MiXCR and lists one record per CDR3 protein. The table has around 99,000 distinct CDR3 sequences, roughly 15% seen once. Material: whole blood, obtained at baseline. The receptors derive from an adult who was a healthcare worker with PCR-confirmed SARS-CoV-2 infection or an uninfected control (not recorded which).

This clonotype was recorded a few times. This chain uses TRBV11-2 with TRBJ2-5; D call uncertain. V was trimmed by 5 bases and J by 4 bases, leaving 14 bases between them. CDR1 is SGHAT and CDR2 is FQNNGV in the germline V gene. The length of the CDR3 is 14 residues. CDR3 amino acids: CASSALGTSETQYF. CDR3 bases: TGTGCCAGCAGCGCGCTAGGAACGTCAGAGACCCAGTACTTC.

The genes are TRBV28 and TRBJ1-1, with 10 bases that match TRBD1. The CDR3 totals 16 residues. The germline V gene has CDR1 MDHEN and CDR2 SYDVKM. The V gene end was trimmed by 6 bases and the J gene end by 6 bases; junction bases not matched to a gene: 13. The CDR3 region is CASRTGGASRFPEAFF. As DNA, the CDR3 is TGTGCCAGCAGGACAGGGGGCGCGTCTCGGTTCCCTGAAGCTTTCTTT. Together with reference TRBV28 and TRBJ1-1, the CDR3 gives the full variable domain: DVKVTQSSRYLVKRTGEKVFLECVQDMDHENMFWYRQDPGLGLRLIYFSYDVKMKEKGDIPEGYSVSREKKERFSLILESASTNQTSMYLCASRTGGASRFPEAFFGQGTRLTVV.